These 13 T cell receptor beta chains were all obtained from the same sample, sequenced in a study of blood T cell repertoires in COVID-19. The protocol was immunoSEQ multiplex PCR, while the TCRdb copy is restricted to in-frame clones and leaves out a portion. Found here are about 210,000 clones, about 88% of them singletons; the top ten hold 4% to 5%. The specimen sequenced was peripheral blood. The receptors were sampled from a woman aged 80 or older with acute or convalescent COVID-19.

The chain carries TRBV19 and TRBJ2-3; 13 bases line up with TRBD2. CDR1 LNHDA and CDR2 SQIVND come from the germline V gene (reference sequence). The length of the CDR3 is 17 residues. With V trimmed by 2 bases and J by 4 bases, 6 bases remained unmatched. The CDR3 sequence is CASSIQLAGGPSDTQYF. The CDR3 region has the DNA TGTGCCAGTAGTATACAACTAGCGGGAGGGCCATCAGATACGCAGTATTTT.

This clone was counted between two and nine times. The chain links TRBV7-2 to TRBJ1-1, with D possibly being TRBD1 (5 bases). V lost 5 bases and J 3 bases, leaving 7 bases between the germline ends. The length of the CDR3 is 12 residues. The germline V gene has CDR1 SGHTA and CDR2 FQGNSA. CDR3: CASSDRHTEAFF. The CDR3 DNA reads TGTGCCAGCAGCGACAGACACACTGAAGCTTTCTTT.

This clone occurred a few times. This chain joins TRBV16 and TRBJ1-6, with 11 bases matching TRBD1. Unmatched junction bases numbered 6, after V lost 0 bases and J lost 8 bases. From germline, CDR1 is KGHSY and CDR2 FQNENV. The CDR3 runs 17 residues. The chain's CDR3 is CASSQSGLGQGDSPLHF. CDR3 bases: TGTGCCAGCAGCCAATCTGGGCTGGGACAGGGGGATTCACCCCTCCACTTT.

The V gene is TRBV27, the J gene TRBJ1-6; the match to TRBD1 covers 10 bases. This CDR3 has 15 amino acids. J lost 7 bases, V lost 4 bases, and 4 bases had no gene match. From germline, CDR1 is MNHEY and CDR2 SMNVEV (reference sequence). CDR3 coding DNA: TGTGCCAGCAGTTATAGGGACAGGGGAAATTCACCCCTCCACTTT. It encodes CASSYRDRGNSPLHF.

Only one count was recorded for this clone. This chain links TRBV3-1 (or the pseudogene TRBV3-2) with TRBJ1-3; D call uncertain. This CDR3 has 15 amino acids. Germline assignment: CDR1 LGHDT and CDR2 YNNKEL (reference sequence). Deletions cut 2 bases from V and 0 bases from J, with 8 bases between. CDR3 sequence (DNA): TGTGCCAGCAGCCAAAACGGTAACTCTGGAAACACCATATATTTT. Amino acids: CASSQNGNSGNTIYF.

CDR3 coding DNA: TGTGCCTGGGAAGAAGGGGTAGCAACTAATGAAAAACTGTTTTTT. Amino acid sequence: CAWEEGVATNEKLFF. V usage is TRBV30 and J usage is TRBJ1-4; possibly TRBD1 for D (5 bases). This CDR3 region has 15 residues. Germline V lookup: CDR1 GTSNPN, CDR2 SVGIG (reference sequence). Trimming removed 5 bases from V and 0 bases from J, with 13 bases in between.

J is TRBJ2-6 and V is TRBV10-3, with a weak D call TRBD2 (5 bases). Per germline, CDR1 ENHRY and CDR2 SYGVKD. The CDR3 has 14 amino acids. Trimming cost V 6 bases and J 1 base, with 7 bases left between them. The CDR3 sequence: CAIRGSSGANVLTF. In DNA, the CDR3 is TGTGCCATCAGGGGGAGTTCTGGGGCCAACGTCCTGACTTTC.

The J gene is TRBJ1-5, the V gene TRBV6-6; 7 bases are a match to TRBD1. The germline gives CDR1 MNHNY, CDR2 SVGAGI (reference sequence). The trim removed 6 bases at V and 7 bases at J, leaving 9 bases unmatched. The CDR3 sequence is 14 residues long. CDR3 in amino acids: CASRPPGQWQPQHF. For the CDR3, the DNA is TGTGCCAGCAGACCCCCGGGACAGTGGCAGCCCCAGCATTTT.

The genes are TRBV28 and TRBJ1-3, with D unclear. The ends were cut back, 5 bases at V and 1 base at J, with 21 bases in the middle. The CDR3 consists of 18 residues. Germline values: CDR1 MDHEN, CDR2 SYDVKM. The CDR3 spells CASSPIRAGRRSGNTIYF. The CDR3 DNA follows: TGTGCCAGCAGTCCTATACGCGCCGGAAGGCGGTCTGGAAACACCATATATTTT. The variable domain in full, completed from reference TRBV28 and TRBJ1-3, reads DVKVTQSSRYLVKRTGEKVFLECVQDMDHENMFWYRQDPGLGLRLIYFSYDVKMKEKGDIPEGYSVSREKKERFSLILESASTNQTSMYLCASSPIRAGRRSGNTIYFGEGSWLTVV.

J is TRBJ1-4 and V is TRBV27; D not certain. The CDR3 contains 16 residues. Looked up from germline, CDR1 is MNHEY and CDR2 is SMNVEV (reference sequence). V shed 4 bases and J shed 7 bases, with 19 bases lying between them. CDR3 in amino acids: CASSSPRRGYGEKLFF. CDR3 DNA: TGTGCCAGCAGTTCACCCAGAAGAGGGTACGGTGAAAAACTGTTTTTT.

The rearrangement uses TRBV20-1 and TRBJ1-3; D ambiguous. V was pared by 6 bases and J by 3 bases, with 6 bases between. The CDR3 is 11 residues long. Germline V gives CDR1 DFQATT, CDR2 SNEGSKA (reference sequence). The CDR3, as DNA: TGCAGTGCCCTTAGTGGAAACACCATATATTTT. Amino acid sequence: CSALSGNTIYF.

The chain recombines TRBV18 with TRBJ1-1; tentatively, D is TRBD1 (5 bases). Germline CDR1 is KGHSH and CDR2 is LQKENI. The CDR3 has 15 amino acids. Trimming removed 3 bases at V and 6 bases at J, with 17 bases between. The CDR3 DNA is TGTGCCAGCTCACCCCTATCCTCGCTAGGGGCTGAAGCTTTCTTT. Its protein product is CASSPLSSLGAEAFF.

The gene calls are TRBV4-3 and TRBJ2-2; 7 nucleotides align to TRBD2. The V segment lost 1 base and the J segment 0 bases; nucleotides outside the gene matches: 2. CDR1 and CDR2 from the germline V gene are LGHNA and YSLEER. The CDR3 sequence is 16 residues long. CDR3 DNA sequence: TGCGCCAGCAGCCAAGGGGCGGGGGCGAACACCGGGGAGCTGTTTTTT. Protein product: CASSQGAGANTGELFF.